This T cell receptor (gamma chain) was profiled in a study of gamma-delta T cells after stem cell transplantation. TCRdb fed the RT-PCR reads to CATT. The table shows just over 400 gamma-chain clones, with about 17% occurring only once. The CDR3 runs to 16 residues. CDR1 VENAVY and CDR2 YDSYNSRV come from the germline V gene. V was clipped by 5 bases and J by 0 bases; unmatched bases: 13. By share, this clone ranks as hyperexpanded. V is TRGV8 and J is TRGJ1 or TRGJ2. The sample consisted of gamma-delta T cells. The source of this sequence is a human donor. It is not recorded whose cells these are; they may come from a transplant donor. The CDR3 spells CATWGSKLPNYYKKLF. The CDR3 DNA reads as TGTGCCACCTGGGGCTCAAAACTACCGAATTATTATAAGAAACTCTTT.